The next 29 T cell receptor beta chains were all read from a single sample in a study of CD4 T cells in relation to SARS-CoV-2 and coronaviruses. TCRdb's table, derived via immunoSEQ multiplex PCR, lists solely in-frame clones and lacks some. Of around 31,000 clones detected, under 80% appear once; the ten largest clones hold around 3.3%. These receptors have no known antigen. The sequencing sample was made of memory CD4+ T cells from PBMCs, cultured in vitro. The source is an adult with COVID-19.

This chain uses TRBV5-1 with TRBJ1-4, with TRBD1 matching 10 bases. Losses at the gene ends were 3 bases for V and 8 bases for J; bases not matched to a gene: 4. The CDR3 spans 14 residues. The V gene's germline CDR1 is SGHRS and CDR2 YFSETQ. Here the CDR3 DNA reads TGCGCCAGCAGCTACGGGACAGGGGTGGAAAAACTGTTTTTT. Protein product: CASSYGTGVEKLFF.

The chain has TRBV7-2 and TRBJ2-3; D is ambiguous. The CDR3 is 14 residues long. Trimming cost V 2 bases and J 6 bases, with 12 bases left between them. Germline V lookup: CDR1 SGHTA, CDR2 FQGNSA. The CDR3 sequence is CASSLLTRLDTQYF. CDR3 in DNA: TGTGCCAGCAGCTTATTGACGAGATTGGATACGCAGTATTTT.

This clone was found once. This chain uses TRBV5-6 with TRBJ2-7; D remains ambiguous. The germline V gene has CDR1 SGHDT and CDR2 YYEEEE. Between the trimmed V and J ends, which lost 2 bases and 2 bases, there was a span of 14 bases. This CDR3 is 15 amino acids long. The CDR3 DNA sequence: TGTGCCAGCAGCTTTCTCGGAGACTCGCCCTACGAGCAGTACTTC. Protein product: CASSFLGDSPYEQYF.

The chain employs TRBV5-4 and TRBJ2-5; D might be TRBD1 (6 bases). The V end was cut by 0 bases, the J end by 2 bases, with 11 bases between. CDR3 length: 15 residues. CDR1 and CDR2 from the germline V gene are SGHNT and YYREEE (reference sequence). CDR3 in amino acids: CASSLGDDRQETQYF. The CDR3 nucleotides read TGTGCCAGCAGCTTGGGGGACGACAGGCAAGAGACCCAGTACTTC.

Only one count was recorded for this clone. This rearrangement joins TRBV7-9 to TRBJ2-5; D is unresolved. The CDR3 sequence is 11 residues long. V was shortened by 4 bases and J by 3 bases, with 3 bases between the two germline ends. Germline assignment: CDR1 SEHNR and CDR2 FQNEAQ (reference sequence). As DNA, the CDR3 is TGTGCCAGCAGCTCGAAAGAGACCCAGTACTTC. Encoded protein: CASSSKETQYF.

The chain links TRBV24-1 to TRBJ2-3, with 9 positions matching TRBD2. Germline V lookup: CDR1 KGHDR, CDR2 SFDVKD. CDR3 length equals 15 residues. V shed 5 bases, J shed 5 bases, and the junction held 7 bases outside the gene matches. This CDR3 is CATSGGRLAVDTQYF. The DNA for the CDR3 is TGTGCCACCAGTGGGGGACGACTAGCGGTAGATACGCAGTATTTT.

This chain joins TRBV3-1 (or the pseudogene TRBV3-2) and TRBJ1-6, with D maybe TRBD1 (5 bases). Trimming cost V 2 bases and J 0 bases, with 14 bases left between them. Germline CDR1 and CDR2: LGHDT and YNNKEL (reference sequence). The CDR3 runs 18 residues. The CDR3 loop is CASSQIPGHDSYNSPLHF. The CDR3 bases are TGTGCCAGCAGCCAAATACCGGGGCATGACTCCTATAATTCACCCCTCCACTTT.

This chain joins TRBV5-1 and TRBJ2-1, with D possibly matching TRBD1 (6 bases). V was shortened by 2 bases and J by 6 bases, with 12 bases between the two germline ends. Germline V CDR1 and CDR2: SGHRS, YFSETQ. The CDR3 consists of 14 residues. Written as DNA, the CDR3 is TGCGCCAGCAGCTTTATAAAAGGGGGCAATGAGCAGTTCTTC. The encoded protein is CASSFIKGGNEQFF.

The gene calls are TRBV28 and TRBJ1-4; unclear D gene. This CDR3 is 12 amino acids long. CDR1 is MDHEN and CDR2 is SYDVKM in the germline V gene. The V gene lost 7 bases and the J gene lost 4 bases, with 7 bases spanning the gap. Here the CDR3 reads CASTSSNEKLFF. CDR3 coding DNA: TGTGCCAGCACCAGCAGTAATGAAAAACTGTTTTTT.

CDR3 DNA: TGTGCCAGTCATCGCGGGTCCGGGACAGTTTATGGCTACACCTTC. It is translated as CASHRGSGTVYGYTF. The genes are TRBV18 and TRBJ1-2; the match to TRBD1 covers 7 bases. J was trimmed by 5 bases and V by 9 bases; bases with no gene match: 15. Germline V gene data show CDR1 as KGHSH and CDR2 as LQKENI. The CDR3 runs 15 residues.

The chain uses TRBV5-4 and TRBJ2-5, with TRBD1 identical over 8 bases. This CDR3 contains 14 residues. J was trimmed by 2 bases and V by 7 bases; bases with no gene match: 7. From germline, CDR1 is SGHNT and CDR2 YYREEE (reference sequence). Here the CDR3 DNA reads TGTGCCAGCCGAACCGGGACAGGACAAGAGACCCAGTACTTC. Encoded protein: CASRTGTGQETQYF.

This chain connects TRBV13 to TRBJ2-2; D is possibly TRBD2 (5 bases). The CDR3 is made up of 13 amino acids. Germline CDR1 and CDR2: PRHDT and FYEKMQ (reference sequence). Trimming took off 4 bases at V and 4 bases at J, with 7 bases between the two ends. The CDR3 region is CASSSRATGELFF. The DNA for the CDR3 is TGTGCCAGCAGCTCGAGGGCCACCGGGGAGCTGTTTTTT.

This rearrangement joins TRBV3-1 (or the pseudogene TRBV3-2) to TRBJ1-1; D not resolved. The germline V gene has CDR1 LGHDT and CDR2 YNNKEL (reference sequence). The V and J ends lost 4 bases and 2 bases respectively, with 11 bases between them. This CDR3 has 14 amino acids. This CDR3 reads CASSPYRGNTEAFF. Written as DNA, the CDR3 is TGTGCCAGCAGCCCGTATCGGGGAAACACTGAAGCTTTCTTT.

This chain links TRBV15 with TRBJ2-7; D is perhaps TRBD2 (7 bases). CDR3 length: 15 residues. V was shortened by 1 base and J by 5 bases, with 15 bases between the two germline ends. Germline CDR1 LNHNV, CDR2 YYDKDF (reference sequence). CDR3 DNA: TGTGCCACCAGCAGAGGGGAGGGGGATGTGGACGAGCAGTACTTC. Translated: CATSRGEGDVDEQYF.

V usage is TRBV5-4 and J usage is TRBJ1-1; D is perhaps TRBD1 (5 bases). Germline values: CDR1 SGHNT, CDR2 YYREEE (reference sequence). Deletions cut 1 base from V and 3 bases from J, with 10 bases between. The CDR3 is 14 residues long. CDR3 amino acids: CASSLHGGDTEAFF. The CDR3 nucleotides are TGTGCCAGCAGCTTGCACGGGGGGGACACTGAAGCTTTCTTT.

The chain carries TRBV28 and TRBJ1-4; perhaps TRBD1 as D (5 bases). Germline V CDR1 and CDR2: MDHEN, SYDVKM. The CDR3 consists of 14 residues. Trimming took off 8 bases at V and 3 bases at J, with 13 bases between the two ends. This CDR3 is CASGQGPANEKLFF. The CDR3 DNA reads as TGTGCCAGCGGCCAGGGCCCGGCTAATGAAAAACTGTTTTTT.

The chain combines TRBV5-1 with TRBJ2-1; D gene unclear. The V gene lost 1 base and the J gene lost 5 bases, with 7 bases spanning the gap. This CDR3 is 13 amino acids long. CDR1 SGHRS and CDR2 YFSETQ come from the germline V gene. The DNA for the CDR3 is TGCGCCAGCAGCTTGAGGTATAACAATGAGCAGTTCTTC. This sequence encodes CASSLRYNNEQFF.

The chain combines TRBV7-8 with TRBJ2-1; 7 positions match TRBD2. The germline V gene has CDR1 SGHVS and CDR2 FQNEAQ. Losses at the gene ends were 10 bases for V and 8 bases for J; bases not matched to a gene: 17. The CDR3 sequence is 15 residues long. The CDR3 region is CATHLVKRDVHEQFF. The DNA of the CDR3 is TGTGCCACCCATTTAGTCAAGCGGGACGTTCATGAGCAGTTCTTC.

The chain has TRBV5-1 and TRBJ2-7, with 7 bases fitting TRBD2. J was trimmed by 3 bases and V by 5 bases; bases with no gene match: 5. The CDR3 length is 13 residues. Germline CDR1 is SGHRS and CDR2 is YFSETQ. CDR3 loop: CASREASGYEQYF. DNA for the CDR3: TGCGCCAGCAGGGAGGCTAGCGGCTACGAGCAGTACTTC.

The gene calls are TRBV10-3 and TRBJ2-7; 9 nucleotides agree with TRBD1. Unmatched junction bases numbered 4, after V lost 4 bases and J lost 0 bases. Looked up from germline, CDR1 is ENHRY and CDR2 is SYGVKD. This CDR3 comprises 15 residues. CDR3 sequence reads: CAISGGQGISYEQYF. CDR3 nucleotides: TGTGCCATCAGTGGAGGACAGGGGATCTCCTACGAGCAGTACTTC.

The V and J genes are TRBV30 and TRBJ2-1, with 9 positions matching TRBD2. CDR1 is GTSNPN and CDR2 is SVGIG in the germline V gene (reference sequence). The CDR3 sequence is 16 residues long. V lost 3 bases and J lost 5; bases outside the gene matches: 11. The CDR3 is CAWRVTLAGINNEQFF. CDR3 nucleotides: TGTGCCTGGAGGGTAACTCTAGCGGGAATCAACAATGAGCAGTTCTTC.

The V call is TRBV3-1 (or the pseudogene TRBV3-2), the J call TRBJ2-1; 10 bases fit TRBD2. With V trimmed by 3 bases and J by 9 bases, 8 bases remained unmatched. Germline CDR1 is LGHDT and CDR2 is YNNKEL (reference sequence). CDR3 size: 15 residues. CDR3 DNA sequence: TGTGCCAGCAGCCATACAGCGGGAGGGCCGGGTGAGCAGTTCTTC. Protein sequence: CASSHTAGGPGEQFF.

The chain couples TRBV5-4 to TRBJ1-4; TRBD1 aligns across 7 bases. Germline V gene sequence: CDR1 SGHNT, CDR2 YYREEE (reference sequence). The CDR3 totals 16 residues. The J segment lost 3 bases and the V segment lost 1 base, leaving 6 bases of the junction unmatched. This chain's CDR3 is CASSLSIGTANEKLFF. In DNA, the CDR3 is TGTGCCAGCAGCTTGAGTATAGGGACAGCTAATGAAAAACTGTTTTTT.

This rearrangement joins TRBV6-2 or TRBV6-3 to TRBJ2-6, with 7 bases that match TRBD1. This CDR3 comprises 15 residues. The germline V gene encodes CDR1 MNHEY and CDR2 SVGEGT. The V gene end was trimmed by 5 bases and the J gene end by 1 base; junction bases not matched to a gene: 2. The CDR3 here is CASSNRGSGANVLTF. The CDR3 DNA is TGTGCCAGCAGTAACAGGGGTTCTGGGGCCAACGTCCTGACTTTC.

V usage is TRBV30 and J usage is TRBJ1-1, with D perhaps TRBD1 (6 bases). V lost 5 bases to trimming and J lost 0 bases, with 16 bases between them. The CDR3 is 15 amino acids. CDR1 is GTSNPN and CDR2 is SVGIG in the germline V gene (reference sequence). The CDR3 sequence: CAWLTRKGVNTEAFF. CDR3 DNA: TGTGCCTGGCTAACGCGTAAGGGGGTGAACACTGAAGCTTTCTTT.

This sequence joins TRBV18 and TRBJ2-1, with 8 bases aligning to TRBD2. Germline CDR1 is KGHSH and CDR2 is LQKENI. The CDR3 spans 17 residues. V lost 3 bases to trimming and J lost 0 bases; unmatched junction nucleotides: 7. The CDR3: CASSPPGTRSSYNEQFF. The CDR3 region has the DNA TGTGCCAGCTCACCCCCCGGGACTAGGAGCTCCTACAATGAGCAGTTCTTC.

A word on this clone: The junction differs from germline at one of its ends, possibly a read error. V gene TRBV19 combines with J gene TRBJ2-6; D ambiguous. Germline loops: CDR1 LNHDA, CDR2 SQIVND (reference sequence). CDR3 length: 15 amino acids. The CDR3 region is CASSIVKSAANVLTF. The CDR3 DNA reads TGTGCCAGTAGTATAGTTAAGTCTGCGGCCAACGTCCTGACTTTC. Drawing the rest from reference TRBV19 and TRBJ2-6, the complete variable domain is DGGITQSPKYLFRKEGQNVTLSCEQNLNHDAMYWYRQDPGQGLRLIYYSQIVNDFQKGDIAEGYSVSREKKESFPLTVTSAQKNPTAFYLCASSIVKSAANVLTFGAGSRLTVL.

This chain connects TRBV10-3 to TRBJ2-7; the match to TRBD2 covers 10 bases. CDR3 length: 14 amino acids. The V gene's germline CDR1 is ENHRY and CDR2 SYGVKD. Trimming removed 7 bases from V and 3 bases from J; junction bases left unmatched: 6. The CDR3 nucleotides are TGTGCCATCAAAGAGCGGGAGGGCCTCTACGAGCAGTACTTC. This gives the protein CAIKEREGLYEQYF.

The chain joins TRBV27 to TRBJ1-6; a weak D match, TRBD1 (6 bases). Germline CDR1 and CDR2: MNHEY and SMNVEV (reference sequence). The CDR3 sequence is 15 residues long. V was cut by 1 base and J by 7 bases, with 11 bases left in between. In DNA form, the CDR3 reads TGTGCCAGCAGTTTATACAGGGCGGGGAATTCACCCCTCCACTTT. Translated: CASSLYRAGNSPLHF.